This TCR beta chain was sequenced for a study of cytomegalovirus exposure and HLA in healthy donors. Study conclusions and caveats: Diagnosis of cytomegalovirus status made by the classifier reportedly showed high specificity and sensitivity. The study labeled more than 150 TCR beta chains cytomegalovirus-associated. Rare TCR sequences predominated, though certain public TCRs were found in many donors.

Trimming removed 1 base from V and 4 bases from J; junction bases left unmatched: 8. Germline CDR1 reads ENHRY; CDR2 reads SYGVKD. There are 16 residues in the CDR3. As for this clone: Its antigen is not identified.

Sequenced by immunoSEQ multiplex PCR; TCRdb stores in-frame clones only, minus some. The table lists some 67,000 clones, around 93% of them singletons. The source of this sequence is a woman under 30 in good health and CMV-seronegative. This sequence joins TRBV10-3 and TRBJ2-7; TRBD1 matches 9 bases. Source material: PBMCs. CDR3 region: CAISEYMWGQGYEQYF. CDR3 nucleotides: TGTGCCATCAGTGAGTATATGTGGGGACAGGGATACGAGCAGTACTTC.